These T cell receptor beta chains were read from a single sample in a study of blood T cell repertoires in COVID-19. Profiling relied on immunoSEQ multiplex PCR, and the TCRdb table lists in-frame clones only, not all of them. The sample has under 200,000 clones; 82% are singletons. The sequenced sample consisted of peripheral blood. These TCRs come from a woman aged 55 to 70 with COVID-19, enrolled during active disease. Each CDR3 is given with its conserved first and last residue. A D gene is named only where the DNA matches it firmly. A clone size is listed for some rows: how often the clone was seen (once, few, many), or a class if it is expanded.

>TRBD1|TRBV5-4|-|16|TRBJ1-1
TGTGCCAGCAGCTTGGGACAGGGGTTAATGAACACTGAAGCTTTCTTT
CASSLGQGLMNTEAFF
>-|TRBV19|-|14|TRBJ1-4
TGTGCCAGTAGTATCGGGCAGGGTCGTGAAAAACTGTTTTTT
CASSIGQGREKLFF
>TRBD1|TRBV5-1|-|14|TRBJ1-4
TGCGCCAGCAGCTCAGACAGGGGTGATGAAAAACTGTTTTTT
CASSSDRGDEKLFF
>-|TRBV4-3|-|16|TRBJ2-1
TGCGCCAGCAGCCGCCTGAGCGGCAGCTCCTACAATGAGCAGTTCTTC
CASSRLSGSSYNEQFF
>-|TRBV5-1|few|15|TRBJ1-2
TGCGCCAGCAGCTTGTTGGCAGATGTCCGCTATGGCTACACCTTC
CASSLLADVRYGYTF
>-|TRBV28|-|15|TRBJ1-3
TGTGCCAGCGGAACCGTAGGCCAGAGGAGAAACACCATATATTTT
CASGTVGQRRNTIYF
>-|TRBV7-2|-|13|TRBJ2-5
TGTGCCAGCAGCTTAGTTAGCCGTGAGACCCAGTACTTC
CASSLVSRETQYF
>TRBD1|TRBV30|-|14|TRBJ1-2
TGTGCCCAAATAAGGGGGGGACAGGGCTATGGCTACACCTTC
CAQIRGGQGYGYTF
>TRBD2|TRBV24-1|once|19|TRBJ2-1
TGTGCCACCAGTGATTTGGGACTAGCGGGAGAGGGGACTTGGGGTGAGCAGTTCTTC
CATSDLGLAGEGTWGEQFF
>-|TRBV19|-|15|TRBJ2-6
TGTGCCAGTAGACTCGCCGGGGCTGGGGCCAACGTCCTGACTTTC
CASRLAGAGANVLTF
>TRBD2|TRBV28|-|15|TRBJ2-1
TGTGCCAGCAGGCCCCCGGGACTAGATTACAATGAGCAGTTCTTC
CASRPPGLDYNEQFF
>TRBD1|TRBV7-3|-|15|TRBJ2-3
TGTGCCAGCAGCTTAAGGGGACAGGGGCCAGATACGCAGTATTTT
CASSLRGQGPDTQYF
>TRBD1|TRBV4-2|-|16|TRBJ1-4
TGTGCCAGCAGCCAAGGACAGTGGACAGGGAGAGAAAAACTGTTTTTT
CASSQGQWTGREKLFF
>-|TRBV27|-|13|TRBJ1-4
TGTGCCAGCAGTTTTCAAGGCGGTGAAAAACTGTTTTTT
CASSFQGGEKLFF
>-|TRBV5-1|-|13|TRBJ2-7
TGCGCCAGCAGCTCTGAGGGAGTGAGAGAGCAGTACTTC
CASSSEGVREQYF
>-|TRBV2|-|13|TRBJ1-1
TGTGCCAGCAGTGTCGACATGAACACTGAAGCTTTCTTT
CASSVDMNTEAFF
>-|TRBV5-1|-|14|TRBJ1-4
TGCGCCAGCAGCTCCGCCGGGGGGGTCGAAAAACTGTTTTTT
CASSSAGGVEKLFF
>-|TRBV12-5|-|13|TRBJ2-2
TGTGCTAGTGGTTTGACGGGGGTCGGGGAGCTGTTTTTT
CASGLTGVGELFF
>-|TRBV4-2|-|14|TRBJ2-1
TGTGCCAGCAGCCAAGCGGACTTACCTAATGAGCAGTTCTTC
CASSQADLPNEQFF
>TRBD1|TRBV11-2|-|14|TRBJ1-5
TGTGCCAGCAGCCCGACAGGGGTCAATCAGCCCCAGCATTTT
CASSPTGVNQPQHF
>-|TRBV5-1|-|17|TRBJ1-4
TGCGCCAGCAGCCTTCGGCAGGGGTTCGGACTAGGTGAAAAACTGTTTTTT
CASSLRQGFGLGEKLFF